This TCR beta chain is drawn from a study of shared clonotypes between healthy human individuals. The assay was immunoSEQ multiplex PCR, and TCRdb's table has in-frame clones only and misses some. The sample carries hundreds of thousands of clones, about 97% recorded once. The CDR3 covers 14 residues. Germline values: CDR1 SGHAT, CDR2 FQNNGV. Trimming took off 5 bases at V and 0 bases at J, with 8 bases between the two ends. Sequenced: memory CD8+ T cells sorted from blood. Subset specified: CD45RO+ cells pooled with CCR7-negative TemRA cells. The receptor was isolated from a man aged 25-45 years in good health. The V call is TRBV11-2, the J call TRBJ1-3; D gene ambiguous. The CDR3 sequence: CASSRPSSGNTIYF. In nucleotides, the CDR3 is TGTGCCAGCAGCCGACCGAGCTCTGGAAACACCATATATTTT.